This T cell receptor (beta chain) appears in the sequencing data of a study of shared clonotypes between healthy human individuals. Study outcomes and limitations: A small donor pool kept down the genetic and exposure-history diversity that was represented. Non-shared clonotypes had lower generation probabilities than clonotypes shared by all four sorted-subset donors. The study generally estimated greater richness for naive than memory subsets.

This CDR3 comprises 13 residues. The V and J ends lost 2 bases and 1 base respectively, with 5 bases between them. From germline, CDR1 is MNHEY and CDR2 SMNVEV (reference sequence). In the sorted-subset replicate PCRs, around 200 ng DNA, around 30,000 T cell genomes, was used. Sequencing was performed with immunoSEQ multiplex PCR; in TCRdb, only in-frame clones are kept and a portion is missing. Seen here are about 2 million clones, roughly 94% observed once, and the top ten hold approximately 0.13%. Notes on this clone: Its target is not known. Other DNA variants within this sample encode the same CDR3.

Sample: naive CD4+ T cells sorted from blood. Subset given: CD45RA+ positively selected. This receptor was taken from a man between 18 and 35 years old in good health. The rearrangement joins TRBV27 to TRBJ1-1; no reliable D call. The CDR3 region is CASSLGGNTEAFF. The DNA for the CDR3 is TGTGCCAGCAGTTTAGGAGGGAACACTGAAGCTTTCTTT.